Shown below are 8 T cell receptor beta chains from a single sample sequenced in a study of cytotoxic CD8 clonotypes in ibrutinib-treated CLL. Sequencing used immunoSEQ multiplex PCR; TCRdb keeps in-frame clones, though not all of them. The table shows about 50,000 clones, with about 57% occurring only once. Sequences were derived from PBMCs, sampled after 24 months of ibrutinib treatment. Every receptor here comes from a human donor with chronic lymphocytic leukemia.

The V call is TRBV29-1, the J call TRBJ1-1; TRBD1 aligns across 10 bases. Germline V gene data show CDR1 as SQVTM and CDR2 as ANQGSEA. V shed 4 bases, J shed 2 bases, and the junction held 10 bases outside the gene matches. The CDR3 has 16 amino acids. CDR3 sequence (DNA): TGCAGCGTTGGCTCCGGGACAGGGGCCCTAAACACTGAAGCTTTCTTT. It translates to CSVGSGTGALNTEAFF.

This clone was detected only a few times. The chain couples TRBV12-5 to TRBJ2-5, with TRBD2 matching over 7 bases. The CDR3 contains 12 residues. CDR1 is LGHNT and CDR2 is FRNRAP in the germline V gene. The J segment lost 5 bases and the V segment lost 9 bases, leaving 6 bases of the junction unmatched. The CDR3 nucleotides read TGTGCTAGCCGGGGGGTTAGGGAGACCCAGTACTTC. Protein: CASRGVRETQYF.

This clone was seen many times. This chain uses TRBV4-2 with TRBJ2-1; perhaps TRBD1 as D (5 bases). CDR1 and CDR2 from the germline V gene are LGHNA and YNFKEQ. V was cut by 3 bases and J by 0 bases, with 12 bases left in between. CDR3 length: 16 residues. In DNA, the CDR3 is TGTGCCAGCAGCCAGTCGACAGCGAGCTCCTACAATGAGCAGTTCTTC. This encodes CASSQSTASSYNEQFF.

V usage is TRBV5-1 and J usage is TRBJ2-2; maybe TRBD1 (5 bases). The germline CDR1 and CDR2 sequences are SGHRS and YFSETQ. The CDR3 sequence is 14 residues long. The V and J ends lost 4 bases and 6 bases respectively, with 13 bases between them. CDR3 coding DNA: TGCGCCAGCAGCCCGCCAGGGATCGCCGGGGAGCTGTTTTTT. Protein: CASSPPGIAGELFF.

The chain recombines TRBV5-1 with TRBJ2-7; 8 bases are shared with TRBD1. The CDR3 spans 14 residues. Germline assignment: CDR1 SGHRS and CDR2 YFSETQ. Losses at the gene ends were 3 bases for V and 1 base for J; bases not matched to a gene: 3. CDR3 in DNA: TGCGCCAGCAGCTCACAGGGGGGATCCTACGAGCAGTACTTC. It is translated as CASSSQGGSYEQYF.

The chain carries TRBV5-4 and TRBJ2-7; D is ambiguous. This CDR3 region has 14 residues. Trimming shortened V by 4 bases and J by 3 bases, and 14 bases separated the two germline ends. Germline loops: CDR1 SGHNT, CDR2 YYREEE (reference sequence). The CDR3 is CASSLDTPNYEQYF. In DNA, the CDR3 is TGTGCCAGCAGCCTCGACACCCCCAACTACGAGCAGTACTTC.

The rearrangement joins TRBV19 to TRBJ1-2, with TRBD1 as a possible D gene (5 bases). Trimming stripped 0 bases from V and 4 bases from J, with 15 bases between. The CDR3 has 16 residues. The V gene's germline CDR1 is LNHDA and CDR2 SQIVND (reference sequence). The chain's CDR3 is CASSIEGTGLAYGYTF. In DNA, the CDR3 is TGTGCCAGTAGTATAGAGGGAACAGGTTTGGCCTATGGCTACACCTTC. Together with reference TRBV19 and TRBJ1-2, the CDR3 gives the full variable domain: DGGITQSPKYLFRKEGQNVTLSCEQNLNHDAMYWYRQDPGQGLRLIYYSQIVNDFQKGDIAEGYSVSREKKESFPLTVTSAQKNPTAFYLCASSIEGTGLAYGYTFGSGTRLTVV.

J is TRBJ1-2 and V is TRBV19; 7 bases match TRBD1. CDR1 LNHDA and CDR2 SQIVND come from the germline V gene (reference sequence). J lost 3 bases, V lost 4 bases, and 8 bases had no gene match. The CDR3 length is 15 residues. The CDR3 sequence: CASSTTGTADYGYTF. The DNA for the CDR3 is TGTGCCAGTAGTACCACCGGGACAGCTGACTATGGCTACACCTTC.